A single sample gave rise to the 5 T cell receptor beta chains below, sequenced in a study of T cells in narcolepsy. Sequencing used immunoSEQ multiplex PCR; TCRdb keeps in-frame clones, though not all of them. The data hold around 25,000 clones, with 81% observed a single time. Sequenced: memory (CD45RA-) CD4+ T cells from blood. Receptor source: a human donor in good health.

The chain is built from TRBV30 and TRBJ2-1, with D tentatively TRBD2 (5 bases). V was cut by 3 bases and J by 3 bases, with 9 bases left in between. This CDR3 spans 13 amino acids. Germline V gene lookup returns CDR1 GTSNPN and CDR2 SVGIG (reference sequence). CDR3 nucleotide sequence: TGTGCCTGGAGCGAGGGAAACTACAATGAGCAGTTCTTC. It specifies CAWSEGNYNEQFF.

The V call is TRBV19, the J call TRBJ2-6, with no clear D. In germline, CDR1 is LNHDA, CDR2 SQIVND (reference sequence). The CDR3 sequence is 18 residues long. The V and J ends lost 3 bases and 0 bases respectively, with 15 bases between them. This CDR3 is CASSIVVQAGSGANVLTF. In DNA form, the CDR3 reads TGTGCCAGTAGTATTGTAGTTCAGGCAGGCTCTGGGGCCAACGTCCTGACTTTC.

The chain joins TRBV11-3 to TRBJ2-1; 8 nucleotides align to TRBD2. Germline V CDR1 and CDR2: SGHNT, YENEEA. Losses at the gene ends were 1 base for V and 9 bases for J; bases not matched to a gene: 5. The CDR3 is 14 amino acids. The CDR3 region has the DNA TGTGCCAGCAGCTTAGTTAGCGGGACGGCTGAGCAGTTCTTC. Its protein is CASSLVSGTAEQFF.

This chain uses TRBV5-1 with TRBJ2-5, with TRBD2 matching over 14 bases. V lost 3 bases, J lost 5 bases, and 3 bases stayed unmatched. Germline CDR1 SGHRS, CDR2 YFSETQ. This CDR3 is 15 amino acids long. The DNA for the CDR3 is TGCGCCAGCAGCTCGACTAGCGGGGGGGTTGAGACCCAGTACTTC. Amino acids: CASSSTSGGVETQYF.

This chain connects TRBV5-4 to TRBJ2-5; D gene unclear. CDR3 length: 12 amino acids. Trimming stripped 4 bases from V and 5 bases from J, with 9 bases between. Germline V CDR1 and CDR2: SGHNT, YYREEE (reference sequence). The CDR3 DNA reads TGTGCCAGCAGCGACTTAAGGGAGACCCAGTACTTC. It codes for CASSDLRETQYF.